Listed below are T cell receptor beta chains from one sample, sequenced in a study of cytomegalovirus exposure and HLA in healthy donors. TCRdb keeps only in-frame clones here, not all; method: immunoSEQ multiplex PCR. This table has around 150,000 clones, approximately 96% appearing once. Sequences were obtained from PBMCs. The receptors were gathered from a woman in her late teens or twenties in good health and CMV-seronegative. Both conserved end residues are part of each CDR3. D genes are given only for firm matches.

>TRBV11-2|TRBJ1-1|-
TGTGCCAGCAGGGGTCTCAGACGGGGGGGGACTGAAGCTTTCTTT
CASRGLRRGGTEAFF
>TRBV2|TRBJ2-5|-
TGTGCCAGCAGTCCTAGGAAAGTCTCCTTCGAGACCCAGTACTTC
CASSPRKVSFETQYF
>TRBV7-6|TRBJ2-7|-
TGTGCCAGCAGCTTATTTCAGGGAACCTACGAGCAGTACTTC
CASSLFQGTYEQYF
>TRBV5-1|TRBJ2-3|TRBD2
TGCGCCACCTCACCCGGGGGGGCCGCAGATACGCAGTATTTT
CATSPGGAADTQYF
>TRBV6-4|TRBJ1-2|-
TGTGCCCCTAGGGGGGGGGTCTTGGATGGCTACACCTTC
CAPRGGVLDGYTF
>TRBV6-1|TRBJ1-5|TRBD1
TGTGCCAGCAGTGTCCAAGGGACAGGGGATAGCAATCAGCCCCAGCATTTT
CASSVQGTGDSNQPQHF
>TRBV5-6|TRBJ2-2|TRBD2
TGTGCCAGCAGCCGCGGGGGGGCGAACGGGGAGCTGTTTTTT
CASSRGGANGELFF
>TRBV4-1|TRBJ1-4|TRBD1
TGCGCCAGCAGCCAACATAGGACAGGGAATGAAAAACTGTTTTTT
CASSQHRTGNEKLFF
>TRBV9|TRBJ2-5|-
TGTGCCAGCAGCGCAAGCGGGCCCAACGGGGTCCAGTACTTC
CASSASGPNGVQYF
>TRBV4-2|TRBJ2-2|TRBD2
TGTGCCAGCAGCCAAGTCCGCGGGGGGGAGTCCGGGGAGCTGTTTTTT
CASSQVRGGESGELFF
>TRBV27|TRBJ1-2|TRBD1
TGTGCCAGCAGTTTTGGGACAGGGGGCTCCTATGGCTACACCTTC
CASSFGTGGSYGYTF
>TRBV5-8|TRBJ1-1|-
TGTGCCAGCAGCTTGGCGGGTAGGGGCACTGAAGCTTTCTTT
CASSLAGRGTEAFF
>TRBV21-1|TRBJ2-1|-
TGTGCCAGCTCCCGTTTCCGGGACAGAGACAATGAGCAGTTCTTC
CASSRFRDRDNEQFF
>TRBV2|TRBJ1-2|-
TGTGCCAGCACACAGGGCTTAGCCCACTACACCTTC
CASTQGLAHYTF
>TRBV6-1|TRBJ2-7|-
TGTGCCGGGGGGGTTGGGGGCATAACCTACGAGCAGTACTTC
CAGGVGGITYEQYF
>TRBV19|TRBJ1-1|-
TGTGCCAGCAGTAATGGGCCTCCCCCGGAAGCTTTCTTT
CASSNGPPPEAFF
>TRBV14|TRBJ1-1|TRBD1
TGTGCCAGCAGCCCCCCGGGACAGTTTTCCACTGAAGCTTTCTTT
CASSPPGQFSTEAFF